This T cell receptor beta chain derives from a study of cytomegalovirus exposure and HLA in healthy donors. General study points: On later analysis, the bulk of CMV-associated TCR beta chains appeared to be HLA-restricted. Earlier analysis looked at TCR beta V segments, and most were productive about 87% or about 30% of the time.

Per the germline V gene, CDR1 is SGHDN and CDR2 is FVKESK. This CDR3 contains 16 residues. Losses at the gene ends were 4 bases for V and 1 base for J; bases not matched to a gene: 6. On this clone: Antigen specificity is unknown.

PCR amplification relied on 60 Vbeta primers (plus 13 Jbeta primers). In the original processing: There were about 80 million unique TCR beta chains by a later count, and approximately 12 million of them were shared. The method was immunoSEQ multiplex PCR; TCRdb's version includes in-frame clones alone and lacks a portion of them. That table supplies the V and J calls and clone size; D and trimming were determined from the DNA. The table records around 100,000 clones, 79% of them present only once. The sample comprised PBMCs. This TCR derives from a woman aged 18-29 years in good health and CMV-seropositive. The chain uses TRBV14 and TRBJ2-1; 8 bases agree with TRBD1. The CDR3 DNA reads as TGTGCCAGCAGCCCTATCAGGGGGCAGTCCTACAATGAGCAGTTCTTC. Protein: CASSPIRGQSYNEQFF. Using reference TRBV14 and TRBJ2-1 for the parts outside the CDR3, the full variable domain is EAGVTQFPSHSVIEKGQTVTLRCDPISGHDNLYWYRRVMGKEIKFLLHFVKESKQDESGMPNNRFLAERTGGTYSTLKVQPAELEDSGVYFCASSPIRGQSYNEQFFGPGTRLTVL.